Reported below is one TCR beta chain. The germline CDR1 and CDR2 sequences are SQVTM and ANQGSEA. V gave up 1 base and J gave up 4 bases; unmatched junction bases: 8. CDR3 length: 17 amino acids. The record originates from a study of CD8 T cells in Susac syndrome. Study overall: Within the group of sequenced Susac syndrome patients, roughly six had active disease and fewer than 10 were in remission. When their blood was taken, the Susac syndrome patients had either not yet had any therapy, were taking corticosteroids, or were taking intravenous immunoglobulin alone.

The RNA input was roughly 0.45 to 1 ug, and it was reverse transcribed with random hexamers. A single record per CDR3 protein comes from TCRdb applying MiXCR to the immunoSEQ multiplex PCR reads. The sample contains around 150,000 distinct CDR3 sequences, 85% to 95% of which appear only once. Under recently defined diagnostic criteria, the patients with Susac syndrome qualified as having definite or probable disease. Purification of the CD8+ and CD4+ T cells relied on negative isolation, and TEMRA cells underwent FACS enrichment. The receptor was isolated from a human donor with Susac syndrome. The V call is TRBV29-1, the J call TRBJ2-2; 11 positions match TRBD1. The sequencing input was CD8+ T cells from PBMCs. This CDR3 reads CSVEGGTGGRVTGELFF. The CDR3 DNA follows: TGCAGCGTTGAAGGGGGGACAGGGGGTAGGGTCACCGGGGAGCTGTTTTTT.